The 25 T cell receptor beta chains below come from one sample, sequenced in a study of graft-versus-host responses after intestinal transplantation. Clones were sequenced by immunoSEQ multiplex PCR, and TCRdb holds only the in-frame ones, with some missing. This sample has approximately 50,000 clones, with approximately 90% found just once. The sample was PBMCs, taken 26 days after transplant. The receptors stem from a human patient who received an intestinal transplant, so some T cells may come from the graft donor.

CDR3 sequence reads: CSVERGNTDTQYF. The CDR3 nucleotides are TGCAGCGTTGAGCGAGGAAACACAGATACGCAGTATTTT. The J gene is TRBJ2-3, the V gene TRBV29-1, with no clear D. This CDR3 comprises 13 residues. V was shortened by 3 bases and J by 2 bases, with 9 bases between the two germline ends. CDR1 is SQVTM and CDR2 is ANQGSEA in the germline V gene.

The table lists this clone with a count of one. The chain couples TRBV5-1 to TRBJ2-4, with D perhaps TRBD1 (5 bases). Germline assignment: CDR1 SGHRS and CDR2 YFSETQ. The CDR3 is 15 amino acids. Trimming shortened V by 0 bases and J by 6 bases, and 13 bases separated the two germline ends. The CDR3 spells CASSLARVPSNIQYF. CDR3 DNA: TGCGCCAGCAGCTTGGCCAGGGTGCCTTCAAACATTCAGTACTTC. The variable domain in full, with the rest retrieved from reference TRBV5-1 and TRBJ2-4, is KAGVTQTPRYLIKTRGQQVTLSCSPISGHRSVSWYQQTPGQGLQFLFEYFSETQRNKGNFPGRFSGRQFSNSRSEMNVSTLELGDSALYLCASSLARVPSNIQYFGAGTRLSVL.

The chain carries TRBV13 and TRBJ2-5; 8 bases are shared with TRBD2. With V trimmed by 0 bases and J by 7 bases, 4 bases remained unmatched. Germline V gene sequence: CDR1 PRHDT, CDR2 FYEKMQ (reference sequence). The CDR3 is 14 amino acids. The CDR3 sequence is CASSLGGAGGTQYF. CDR3 DNA: TGTGCCAGCAGCTTAGGCGGGGCGGGGGGGACCCAGTACTTC.

A single count supports this clone. The J gene is TRBJ2-5, the V gene TRBV28; 9 bases fit TRBD2. CDR1 MDHEN and CDR2 SYDVKM come from the germline V gene. CDR3 length equals 18 residues. Losses at the gene ends were 3 bases for V and 2 bases for J; bases not matched to a gene: 13. CDR3 residues: CASSFWGGGAVRQETQYF. In nucleotides, the CDR3 is TGTGCCAGCAGTTTTTGGGGCGGGGGGGCTGTTCGACAAGAGACCCAGTACTTC.

The V gene is TRBV5-1, the J gene TRBJ1-1; D unclear. Germline V gene sequence: CDR1 SGHRS, CDR2 YFSETQ. Trimming left V 4 bases short and J 4 bases short, with 11 bases between. The CDR3 extends over 13 amino acids. As DNA, the CDR3 is TGCGCCAGCAGCGTGGACGTCGGCACTGAAGCTTTCTTT. It yields the protein CASSVDVGTEAFF.

This rearrangement joins TRBV28 to TRBJ1-2; no definite D call. CDR3 length equals 14 residues. Deletions cut 5 bases from V and 7 bases from J, with 17 bases between. Per the germline V gene, CDR1 is MDHEN and CDR2 is SYDVKM. For the CDR3, the DNA is TGTGCCAGCAGTAATTTACAGAGCCCAGGTGGCTACACCTTC. Protein product: CASSNLQSPGGYTF.

V gene TRBV28 combines with J gene TRBJ1-3; no clear D. CDR1 and CDR2 from the germline V gene are MDHEN and SYDVKM. Between the trimmed V and J ends, which lost 3 bases and 2 bases, there was a span of 8 bases. The CDR3 length is 14 residues. CDR3 sequence: CASSFEGAGNTIYF. The CDR3 coding sequence is TGTGCCAGCAGTTTCGAGGGCGCTGGAAACACCATATATTTT.

This sequence joins TRBV6-1 and TRBJ2-7; 14 positions agree with TRBD2. This CDR3 is built from 19 residues. V trimming: 0 bases; J trimming: 4 bases; junction bases outside the gene matches: 11. Germline V lookup: CDR1 MNHNS, CDR2 SASEGT. The CDR3 reads CASSEAKGLAGGSRYEQYF. For the CDR3, the DNA is TGTGCCAGCAGTGAAGCCAAAGGACTAGCGGGAGGAAGCAGGTACGAGCAGTACTTC.

This clone was seen once. CDR3 residues: CASSSWAGGSGELFF. The CDR3 DNA follows: TGTGCCAGTAGTAGCTGGGCAGGGGGCTCCGGGGAGCTGTTTTTT. The rearrangement joins TRBV19 to TRBJ2-2; TRBD1 matches 8 bases. The V segment lost 4 bases and the J segment 6 bases; nucleotides outside the gene matches: 7. The CDR3 covers 15 residues. The germline CDR1 and CDR2 sequences are LNHDA and SQIVND (reference sequence).

The chain recombines TRBV5-4 with TRBJ2-3, with 10 bases fitting TRBD2. Germline CDR1 reads SGHNT; CDR2 reads YYREEE (reference sequence). V lost 1 base and J lost 4; bases outside the gene matches: 0. There are 14 residues in the CDR3. CDR3 protein: CASSLSGRADTQYF. DNA of the CDR3: TGTGCCAGCAGCTTGAGCGGGAGGGCAGATACGCAGTATTTT.

The CDR3 region has the DNA TGTGCCAGCAGTGACACGGGACAGGGGGCGCTGGGGTCGGCCGGGGAGCTGTTTTTT. Translating gives CASSDTGQGALGSAGELFF. The V and J genes are TRBV2 and TRBJ2-2, with TRBD1 identical over 12 bases. Per germline, CDR1 SNHLY and CDR2 FYNNEI. CDR3 length equals 19 residues. V was clipped by 3 bases and J by 6 bases; unmatched bases: 14.

The rearrangement links TRBV23-1 to TRBJ1-2, with a tentative D call TRBD1 (6 bases). TRBV23-1 is an open reading frame, and its role is uncertain. V was pared by 1 base and J by 0 bases, with 15 bases between. This CDR3 spans 17 amino acids. CDR3 DNA: TGCGCCAGCAGTCAATACAGGGAATCGGCCCCTAACTATGGCTACACCTTC. As protein: CASSQYRESAPNYGYTF.

This CDR3 is CASSNGWTGELFF. The CDR3 DNA follows: TGTGCCAGTAGTAACGGGTGGACCGGGGAGCTGTTTTTT. The rearrangement joins TRBV19 to TRBJ2-2; no clear D. This CDR3 comprises 13 residues. V shed 4 bases and J shed 5 bases, with 8 bases lying between them. The germline V gene has CDR1 LNHDA and CDR2 SQIVND (reference sequence).

The chain has TRBV2 and TRBJ1-1; D may be TRBD1 (6 bases). In germline, CDR1 is SNHLY, CDR2 FYNNEI. V was pared by 6 bases and J by 0 bases, with 11 bases between. The CDR3 sequence is 14 residues long. Here the CDR3 reads CASRPTGMNTEAFF. The CDR3 DNA reads TGTGCCAGCAGACCTACAGGGATGAACACTGAAGCTTTCTTT.

The V call is TRBV5-5, the J call TRBJ2-2; weak D call: TRBD1 (5 bases). Trimming removed 1 base from V and 4 bases from J, with 11 bases in between. The CDR3 is made up of 15 amino acids. CDR1 SGHKS and CDR2 YYEKEE come from the germline V gene (reference sequence). CDR3 sequence reads: CASSLSGIVTGELFF. In nucleotides, the CDR3 is TGTGCCAGCAGCTTGTCAGGGATTGTCACCGGGGAGCTGTTTTTT.

This chain links TRBV9 with TRBJ1-2; D not certain. The V gene lost 4 bases and the J gene lost 8 bases, with 9 bases spanning the gap. Germline V gives CDR1 SGDLS, CDR2 YYNGEE. The CDR3 runs 11 residues. This CDR3 is CASSRGDGYTF. The CDR3 nucleotides read TGTGCCAGCAGCCGAGGTGACGGCTACACCTTC.

The chain is built from TRBV4-3 and TRBJ2-2, with 11 bases fitting TRBD2. Germline trimming cut 2 bases from V and 0 bases from J; bases unmatched to any gene: 5. Germline V CDR1 and CDR2: LGHNA, YSLEER. This CDR3 contains 18 residues. The CDR3 sequence is CASSQRPSGGSNTGELFF. As DNA, the CDR3 is TGCGCCAGCAGCCAACGGCCTAGCGGGGGGTCGAACACCGGGGAGCTGTTTTTT.

The chain carries TRBV28 and TRBJ2-7; 9 bases are shared with TRBD2. CDR1 and CDR2 from the germline V gene are MDHEN and SYDVKM. The ends lost 8 bases at V and 5 bases at J; junction bases unmatched: 13. This CDR3 has 15 amino acids. This chain's CDR3 is CASHPGRGGSDEQYV. CDR3 coding DNA: TGTGCCAGCCACCCTGGGCGGGGGGGAAGCGACGAGCAGTACGTC.

The gene calls are TRBV28 and TRBJ2-6; D is perhaps TRBD1 (6 bases). The CDR3 is 17 residues long. With 3 bases removed from V and 0 bases from J, the gap between germline ends came to 12 bases. CDR1 is MDHEN, CDR2 SYDVKM, per germline. The CDR3 bases are TGTGCCAGCAGTTTGTCGAGGGGGATCTCTGGGGCCAACGTCCTGACTTTC. Residues: CASSLSRGISGANVLTF.

The chain employs TRBV6-9 and TRBJ2-1; 11 bases align to TRBD2. CDR3 size: 19 residues. After removal of 8 bases from V and 7 bases from J, the junction contained 22 bases not matched to a gene. CDR1 and CDR2 from the germline V gene are MNHGY and SVAAGI. The CDR3 nucleotides read TGTGCCAGCCCGGTAAAAAAACCTGGTAGCGGGGGGGCTGAGAATGAGCAGTTCTTC. Protein sequence: CASPVKKPGSGGAENEQFF.

V and J are TRBV27 and TRBJ1-5; D remains unclear. V lost 5 bases and J lost 4, with 12 bases in between. Germline CDR1 is MNHEY and CDR2 is SMNVEV (reference sequence). CDR3 size: 14 residues. The CDR3: CASSPRPVNQPQHF. DNA for the CDR3: TGTGCCAGCAGTCCTCGCCCGGTAAATCAGCCCCAGCATTTT.

The chain uses TRBV28 and TRBJ2-7; D perhaps matches TRBD1 (6 bases). The CDR3 length is 13 residues. V was pared by 2 bases and J by 2 bases, with 7 bases between. Germline CDR1 reads MDHEN; CDR2 reads SYDVKM. CDR3 DNA sequence: TGTGCCAGCAGTTTACAGGGGCCCTACGAGCAGTACTTC. Amino acid sequence: CASSLQGPYEQYF.

The CDR3 DNA follows: TGCGCCAGCAGCTTGGATGGCAGGACACCCTCCTACGAGCAGTACTTC. Encoded protein: CASSLDGRTPSYEQYF. The chain joins TRBV5-1 to TRBJ2-7; D perhaps matches TRBD1 (5 bases). This CDR3 contains 16 residues. Germline assignment: CDR1 SGHRS and CDR2 YFSETQ. V was cut by 0 bases and J by 0 bases, with 13 bases left in between.

The chain links TRBV12-2 to TRBJ2-1; the table's D gene call, TRBD2, was not cross checked with the DNA. TRBV12-2 is classified as a pseudogene. The CDR3 has 13 residues. CDR3 in amino acids: CASRLAVLLGQFF. Here the CDR3 DNA reads TGTGCAAGTCGCTTAGCGGTCTTACTAGGGCAGTTCTTC.

The chain joins TRBV29-1 to TRBJ2-1; TRBD1 might be the D (7 bases). The V and J ends lost 7 bases and 6 bases respectively, with 16 bases between them. CDR1 and CDR2 from the germline V gene are SQVTM and ANQGSEA. CDR3 size: 13 residues. The CDR3 here is CSGRRGLGNEQFF. CDR3 sequence (DNA): TGCAGCGGTAGGAGGGGGCTGGGCAATGAGCAGTTCTTC.